These 13 T cell receptor beta chains share one sample of origin, sequenced in a study of shared clonotypes between healthy human individuals. Some clones are missing from TCRdb's copy, which holds only in-frame ones; the method was immunoSEQ multiplex PCR. The sample yields approximately 500,000 clones, roughly 80% seen once. Specimen: PBMCs. The receptors were gathered from a woman aged 40 to 50 in good health. Some clones in this sample may be carry-over from other donors' samples.

V and J are TRBV5-4 and TRBJ1-2; 11 nucleotides align to TRBD1. V lost 3 bases to trimming and J lost 6 bases; unmatched junction nucleotides: 4. Germline V gene lookup returns CDR1 SGHNT and CDR2 YYREEE (reference sequence). There are 14 residues in the CDR3. CDR3 region: CASSYGTGGDGYTF. CDR3 DNA sequence: TGTGCCAGCAGCTACGGGACAGGGGGTGATGGCTACACCTTC.

This chain's CDR3 is CASPKLDTEAFF. For the CDR3, the DNA is TGTGCCAGCCCCAAGCTTGACACTGAAGCTTTCTTT. V usage is TRBV7-9 and J usage is TRBJ1-1; D ambiguous. With 8 bases removed from V and 3 bases from J, the gap between germline ends came to 10 bases. The germline V gene encodes CDR1 SEHNR and CDR2 FQNEAQ (reference sequence). The CDR3 totals 12 residues.

This clone has only one observation. This chain joins TRBV11-2 and TRBJ2-3; the D gene is possibly TRBD1 (5 bases). The CDR3 covers 14 residues. Germline assignment: CDR1 SGHAT and CDR2 FQNNGV. V lost 3 bases to trimming and J lost 5 bases, with 12 bases between them. The CDR3 coding sequence is TGTGCCAGCAGCTTCAGCAGGGCTAAAGATACGCAGTATTTT. This encodes CASSFSRAKDTQYF. Supplemented by reference TRBV11-2 and TRBJ2-3, the full variable domain reads EAGVAQSPRYKIIEKRQSVAFWCNPISGHATLYWYQQILGQGPKLLIQFQNNGVVDDSQLPKDRFSAERLKGVDSTLKIQPAKLEDSAVYLCASSFSRAKDTQYFGPGTRLTVL.

This clone is a singleton in its sample. V is TRBV6-1 and J is TRBJ2-2; the D gene is possibly TRBD2 (7 bases). Per the germline V gene, CDR1 is MNHNS and CDR2 is SASEGT. Trimming removed 2 bases at V and 2 bases at J, with 12 bases between. The CDR3 has 16 residues. Here the CDR3 DNA reads TGTGCCAGCAGTGAAATGGGGGGGCGTAACACCGGGGAGCTGTTTTTT. Its protein product is CASSEMGGRNTGELFF.

The table lists this clone with a count of one. V and J are TRBV30 and TRBJ2-3; weak D call: TRBD1 (5 bases). Trimming took off 2 bases at V and 1 base at J, with 10 bases between the two ends. The CDR3 totals 14 residues. The germline gives CDR1 GTSNPN, CDR2 SVGIG (reference sequence). The CDR3 loop is CAWSLRGGTDTQYF. For the CDR3, the DNA is TGTGCCTGGAGTTTAAGGGGTGGCACAGATACGCAGTATTTT.

Notes on this clone: A read error is the likely source, as a far larger clone sits one nucleotide away. Other nucleotide sequences in the sample specify the same CDR3. The chain recombines TRBV5-1 with TRBJ2-3; 11 nucleotides align to TRBD2. Per germline, CDR1 SGHRS and CDR2 YFSETQ. This CDR3 contains 16 residues. V lost 4 bases and J lost 3; bases outside the gene matches: 7. For the CDR3, the DNA is TGCGCCAGCAGCACTACTAGCGGGAGTAGAACAGATACGCAGTATTTT. This translates into CASSTTSGSRTDTQYF. Variable domain in full (rest from reference TRBV5-1 and TRBJ2-3): KAGVTQTPRYLIKTRGQQVTLSCSPISGHRSVSWYQQTPGQGLQFLFEYFSETQRNKGNFPGRFSGRQFSNSRSEMNVSTLELGDSALYLCASSTTSGSRTDTQYFGPGTRLTVL.

V usage is TRBV29-1 and J usage is TRBJ2-7, with 9 bases matching TRBD1. With 6 bases clipped from V and 5 bases from J, the junction kept 11 bases outside the gene matches. CDR1 is SQVTM and CDR2 is ANQGSEA in the germline V gene. The CDR3 spans 14 residues. The CDR3, as DNA: TGCAGCGTGGCCCGACCGGACAGGGGCAACGAGCAGTACTTC. Translating it yields CSVARPDRGNEQYF.

The chain uses TRBV7-6 and TRBJ1-4, with unresolved D. V dropped 4 bases and J dropped 0 bases, with 12 bases sitting between them. CDR3 length equals 16 residues. CDR1 is SGHVS and CDR2 is FNYEAQ in the germline V gene. The DNA for the CDR3 is TGTGCCAGCAGCTACACCGGGCCAACAACTAATGAAAAACTGTTTTTT. This gives the protein CASSYTGPTTNEKLFF. The full variable domain, completed using reference TRBV7-6 and TRBJ1-4, is GAGVSQSPRYKVTKRGQDVALRCDPISGHVSLYWYRQALGQGPEFLTYFNYEAQQDKSGLPNDRFSAERPEGSISTLTIQRTEQRDSAMYRCASSYTGPTTNEKLFFGSGTQLSVL.

V gene TRBV28 combines with J gene TRBJ2-1; possible D gene TRBD1, 6 bases. This CDR3 comprises 16 residues. V was pared by 2 bases and J by 3 bases, with 14 bases between. Germline loops: CDR1 MDHEN, CDR2 SYDVKM. This CDR3 reads CASSLPRDIGYNEQFF. CDR3 bases: TGTGCCAGCAGTTTACCCCGGGACATTGGCTACAATGAGCAGTTCTTC. Filled out from reference TRBV28 and TRBJ2-1, the complete variable domain reads DVKVTQSSRYLVKRTGEKVFLECVQDMDHENMFWYRQDPGLGLRLIYFSYDVKMKEKGDIPEGYSVSREKKERFSLILESASTNQTSMYLCASSLPRDIGYNEQFFGPGTRLTVL.

As regards this clone: A single base is all that separates this from a far larger clone, so a read error is likely. Other DNA variants within this sample encode the same CDR3. The chain employs TRBV14 and TRBJ1-4; no clear D gene. The V end lost 5 bases, the J end lost 4 bases, and 8 bases lay between the germline ends. The germline CDR1 and CDR2 sequences are SGHDN and FVKESK. The CDR3 totals 13 residues. CDR3 protein: CASSRDNNEKLFF. The CDR3, as DNA: TGTGCCAGCAGCAGGGATAATAATGAAAAACTGTTTTTT.

The gene calls are TRBV7-9 and TRBJ2-7; TRBD1 aligns across 7 bases. CDR3 length: 16 amino acids. Germline V gene sequence: CDR1 SEHNR, CDR2 FQNEAQ (reference sequence). V was pared by 5 bases and J by 5 bases, with 15 bases of the junction left unmatched. For the CDR3, the DNA is TGTGCCAGCAGCATAAACCCCATCGAGGGGGCTGACGAGCAGTACTTC. It encodes CASSINPIEGADEQYF. The complete variable domain, with remaining parts taken from reference TRBV7-9 and TRBJ2-7, reads DTGVSQNPRHKITKRGQNVTFRCDPISEHNRLYWYRQTLGQGPEFLTYFQNEAQLEKSRLLSDRFSAERPKGSFSTLEIQRTEQGDSAMYLCASSINPIEGADEQYFGPGTRLTVT.

The chain recombines TRBV2 with TRBJ2-5, with 12 bases matching TRBD2. Germline V gene sequence: CDR1 SNHLY, CDR2 FYNNEI. There are 17 residues in the CDR3. After removal of 8 bases from V and 1 base from J, the junction contained 11 bases not matched to a gene. CDR3: CASYGLAGLYPQETQYF. In nucleotides, the CDR3 is TGTGCCAGCTATGGACTAGCGGGACTCTATCCCCAAGAGACCCAGTACTTC. Looking up the rest from reference TRBV2 and TRBJ2-5 gives the full variable domain: EPEVTQTPSHQVTQMGQEVILRCVPISNHLYFYWYRQILGQKVEFLVSFYNNEISEKSEIFDDQFSVERPDGSNFTLKIRSTKLEDSAMYFCASYGLAGLYPQETQYFGPGTRLLVL.

This rearrangement joins TRBV28 to TRBJ1-1; TRBD1 aligns across 9 bases. Germline V gene sequence: CDR1 MDHEN, CDR2 SYDVKM. The CDR3 covers 22 residues. V dropped 6 bases and J dropped 1; count of bases not matched to a gene: 27. Here the CDR3 DNA reads TGTGCCAGCAGCCCAGGAGCGGACTTCTGGGGACAGGGTGGCTCTGGGAACACTGAAGCTTTCTTT. It specifies CASSPGADFWGQGGSGNTEAFF.